The source of this T cell receptor beta chain is a study of cytomegalovirus exposure and HLA in healthy donors. The protocol was immunoSEQ multiplex PCR, while the TCRdb copy is restricted to in-frame clones and leaves out a portion. The sample comprises around 150,000 clones, roughly nine tenths of which are singletons, and approximately 2.9% rests with the top ten. From germline, CDR1 is SQVTM and CDR2 ANQGSEA. The CDR3 sequence is 15 residues long. The V end lost 1 base, the J end lost 5 bases, and 17 bases lay between the germline ends. Whole-study results and caveats: Accounts indicate the classifier identified cytomegalovirus status with strong specificity and sensitivity. Most observed TCR sequences were rare, whereas some public TCRs were detected in many donors. TCR beta chains numbering under 200 were designated cytomegalovirus-associated. Later, an analysis found that TCR clusters from the first cohort tended to co-occur in the roughly 120 validation repertoires.

As regards this clone: The antigen remains unidentified.

This clonotype was obtained from a woman aged 18-29 years in good health and CMV-seropositive. This rearrangement joins TRBV29-1 to TRBJ1-1; perhaps TRBD1 as D (5 bases). What was sequenced was PBMCs. CDR3 coding DNA: TGCAGCGTTGAAGCGATTCAGGGCGGGAGAACTGAAGCTTTCTTT. Protein product: CSVEAIQGGRTEAFF.